These T cell receptor beta chains were read from a single sample in a study of T cell responses to AZD1222 COVID-19 vaccine. Assay used: immunoSEQ multiplex PCR; TCRdb lists only in-frame clones, some missing. The sample consists of about 160,000 clones, around 87% of them appearing once. The specimen comprised peripheral blood, sampled on day 0 of AZD1222 vaccination. Source of these receptors: an adult in good health. The CDR3 runs from the conserved cysteine through the conserved F or W. D genes are given only for firm matches. For some rows the clone size is stated as once, few or many, or as a class when expanded; others skip it.

abundance	d_gene	v_gene	j_gene	CDR3aa	CDR3nt
.	.	TRBV27	TRBJ1-4	CASSLLGANEKLFF	TGTGCCAGCAGTTTATTGGGGGCTAATGAAAAACTGTTTTTT
once	.	TRBV28	TRBJ2-5	CASRQETQYF	TGTGCCAGCCGGCAAGAGACCCAGTACTTC
.	.	TRBV9	TRBJ2-2	CASSRQSMLNTGELFF	TGTGCCAGCAGCCGACAATCGATGCTGAACACCGGGGAGCTGTTTTTT
.	.	TRBV7-6	TRBJ2-2	CASSLGAGMAGELFF	TGTGCCAGCAGCTTAGGGGCTGGGATGGCCGGGGAGCTGTTTTTT
.	.	TRBV6-4	TRBJ1-2	CAPIGVPILRYTF	TGTGCCCCTATTGGTGTTCCCATTCTACGCTACACCTTC
.	TRBD2	TRBV25-1	TRBJ2-2	CASSSLAGGPGELFF	TGTGCCAGCAGTTCACTAGCGGGGGGGCCCGGGGAGCTGTTTTTT
.	.	TRBV13	TRBJ2-1	CASSPRVGYNEQFF	TGTGCCAGCAGCCCCCGGGTGGGCTACAATGAGCAGTTCTTC
.	.	TRBV9	TRBJ2-6	CASSVAPGANVLTF	TGTGCCAGCAGCGTAGCACCCGGGGCCAACGTCCTGACTTTC
.	.	TRBV5-1	TRBJ2-5	CASSLVSSLGETQYF	TGCGCCAGCAGCTTGGTGTCTAGTCTGGGAGAGACCCAGTACTTC
.	.	TRBV18	TRBJ1-5	CASSNNRGNQPQHF	TGTGCCAGCTCAAACAACAGGGGCAATCAGCCCCAGCATTTT
.	TRBD1	TRBV10-3	TRBJ2-7	CATRTGGYEQYF	TGTGCCACAAGGACAGGGGGATACGAGCAGTACTTC
.	.	TRBV28	TRBJ2-7	CASSPTGVEQYF	TGTGCCAGCAGCCCGACAGGTGTCGAGCAGTACTTC
.	.	TRBV7-9	TRBJ1-6	CASSLAVGGETYNSPLHF	TGTGCCAGCAGCTTAGCGGTCGGGGGGGAAACCTATAATTCACCCCTCCACTTT
.	.	TRBV6-5	TRBJ1-4	CASASGMGNEKLFF	TGTGCCAGCGCCTCAGGGATGGGAAATGAAAAACTGTTTTTT
.	.	TRBV15	TRBJ2-3	CATSRDRIERARTDTQYF	TGTGCCACCAGCAGAGATCGAATTGAGCGGGCCCGCACAGATACGCAGTATTTT
once	TRBD2	TRBV3-1/TRBV3-2	TRBJ2-5	CASSPRGSGSQETQYF	TGTGCCAGCAGCCCCCGAGGAAGCGGGAGTCAAGAGACCCAGTACTTC
.	TRBD2	TRBV7-2	TRBJ2-7	CASSQRLAGSYEQYF	TGTGCCAGCAGCCAACGACTAGCGGGGTCCTACGAGCAGTACTTC
.	TRBD1	TRBV28	TRBJ2-3	CASSSTGDTDTQYF	TGTGCCAGCAGTTCAACAGGGGACACAGATACGCAGTATTTT
.	.	TRBV6-5	TRBJ1-5	CASSYRGSNQPQHF	TGTGCCAGCAGTTATAGGGGCTCCAATCAGCCCCAGCATTTT
.	.	TRBV7-9	TRBJ1-1	CASSLGLGTNTEAFF	TGTGCCAGCAGCTTAGGTCTGGGCACAAACACTGAAGCTTTCTTT
many	.	TRBV27	TRBJ1-6	CASSFLTGQPLHF	TGTGCCAGCAGTTTTCTCACAGGGCAACCCCTCCACTTT
.	TRBD1	TRBV18	TRBJ1-1	CASSPGQGTMNTEAFF	TGTGCCAGCTCACCGGGACAGGGGACAATGAACACTGAAGCTTTCTTT
once	.	TRBV28	TRBJ1-2	CASSSHRLWNYGYTF	TGTGCCAGCAGTTCTCACAGACTCTGGAACTATGGCTACACCTTC
.	.	TRBV3-1/TRBV3-2	TRBJ1-1	CASSQLREAFF	TGTGCCAGCAGCCAACTCCGCGAAGCTTTCTTT
.	.	TRBV9	TRBJ2-1	CASSPGGGDKQFF	TGTGCCAGCAGCCCCGGAGGAGGGGATAAGCAGTTCTTC
.	.	TRBV18	TRBJ1-3	CASSEQANTSGNTIYF	TGTGCCAGCTCCGAACAGGCGAATACCTCTGGAAACACCATATATTTT
.	.	TRBV5-1	TRBJ2-5	CASSLTLAQETQYF	TGCGCCAGCAGCTTGACACTTGCCCAAGAGACCCAGTACTTC
.	TRBD2	TRBV7-3	TRBJ2-2	CASSPRTSGATGELFF	TGTGCCAGCAGCCCACGGACTAGCGGGGCCACCGGGGAGCTGTTTTTT
.	TRBD1	TRBV6-2/TRBV6-3	TRBJ2-2	CASSLLQGAGELFF	TGTGCCAGCAGCCTCTTACAGGGGGCCGGGGAGCTGTTTTTT
once	.	TRBV14	TRBJ2-3	CASSQDFGFLAGETDTQYF	TGTGCCAGCAGCCAAGATTTCGGGTTCTTGGCAGGGGAGACAGATACGCAGTATTTT
.	.	TRBV24-1	TRBJ2-3	CATSESGALGDTQYF	TGTGCCACCAGTGAATCAGGCGCGTTAGGAGATACGCAGTATTTT
.	.	TRBV27	TRBJ1-3	CASSLSGGPGNTIYF	TGCGCCAGCAGTCTCTCCGGGGGGCCCGGAAACACCATATATTTT
.	.	TRBV19	TRBJ2-1	CASSFKPRSGSSYNEQFF	TGTGCCAGTAGTTTCAAACCGCGGTCCGGAAGCTCCTACAATGAGCAGTTCTTC
.	TRBD1	TRBV10-3	TRBJ2-5	CAIRDRGGETQYF	TGTGCCATCAGGGACAGGGGGGGAGAGACCCAGTACTTC
.	.	TRBV28	TRBJ1-2	CASSFGYGYTF	TGTGCCAGCAGTTTCGGTTATGGCTACACCTTC
.	.	TRBV19	TRBJ2-3	CASSISGSTDTQYF	TGTGCCAGTAGTATATCTGGTAGCACAGATACGCAGTATTTT
.	TRBD2	TRBV18	TRBJ2-3	CASSPLLAGSTDTQYF	TGTGCCAGCTCACCGCTCCTAGCGGGGAGCACAGATACGCAGTATTTT
once	TRBD1	TRBV19	TRBJ1-1	CATRNPGQGGTEAFF	TGTGCCACGCGAAACCCCGGACAGGGGGGGACTGAAGCTTTCTTT
.	TRBD1	TRBV5-4	TRBJ1-2	CASSPGDRHYTF	TGTGCCAGCAGCCCGGGGGACAGACACTACACCTTC
.	.	TRBV9	TRBJ2-2	CASSATVTGELFF	TGTGCCAGCAGCGCCACCGTAACCGGGGAGCTGTTTTTT
.	.	TRBV11-2	TRBJ1-1	CASSLVRPLLFSTEAFF	TGTGCCAGCAGCTTAGTTCGCCCCCTATTATTTAGCACTGAAGCTTTCTTT
few	TRBD2	TRBV5-6	TRBJ2-2	CASSPGLTNTGELFF	TGTGCCAGCAGCCCGGGACTAACGAACACCGGGGAGCTGTTTTTT